The rows below give T cell receptor beta chains drawn from one sample of a study of PD-L1 blockade in urothelial cancer. Clones were read by immunoSEQ multiplex PCR, and TCRdb kept only the in-frame ones, dropping some. The table has 56,000 or so clones, roughly 85% seen once. Sequences were derived from PBMCs, sampled around atezolizumab (anti-PD-L1) treatment. These TCRs come from a man between 65 and 80 years old with urothelial cancer. Each CDR3 is given with its conserved first and last residue. Each record gives: D gene, J gene, CDR3 length, V gene, clone size, CDR3 DNA, CDR3 protein. The D gene is left open where the match is weak. Clone size, where shown, is once, few, many, or a class for clones that have expanded.

D gene: TRBD1; J gene: TRBJ1-1; CDR3 length: 15; V gene: TRBV4-2; clone size: few; CDR3 DNA: TGTGCCAGCAGCCAACCGGACAGGCTAAACACTGAAGCTTTCTTT; CDR3 protein: CASSQPDRLNTEAFF
D gene: -; J gene: TRBJ1-5; CDR3 length: 16; V gene: TRBV19; clone size: -; CDR3 DNA: TGTGCCAGTAGTATTAGTAGTCGAGGAGCCAATCAGCCCCAGCATTTT; CDR3 protein: CASSISSRGANQPQHF
D gene: -; J gene: TRBJ2-4; CDR3 length: 14; V gene: TRBV7-2; clone size: -; CDR3 DNA: TGTGCCAGCAGCACTCAGGGGGGAGAAAACATTCAGTACTTC; CDR3 protein: CASSTQGGENIQYF
D gene: -; J gene: TRBJ2-5; CDR3 length: 13; V gene: TRBV5-4; clone size: -; CDR3 DNA: TGTGCCAGCAGCTTGACATCGCAAGAGACCCAGTACTTC; CDR3 protein: CASSLTSQETQYF
D gene: TRBD2; J gene: TRBJ2-7; CDR3 length: 18; V gene: TRBV18; clone size: -; CDR3 DNA: TGTGCCAGCTCACCTACCCGAGGGACTAGCGGGAGCTCCTACGAGCAGTACTTC; CDR3 protein: CASSPTRGTSGSSYEQYF
D gene: TRBD2; J gene: TRBJ2-7; CDR3 length: 14; V gene: TRBV7-8; clone size: once; CDR3 DNA: TGTGCCAGCAGCGCCAGACTAGCGGGCTACGAGCAGTACTTC; CDR3 protein: CASSARLAGYEQYF
D gene: TRBD2; J gene: TRBJ2-1; CDR3 length: 17; V gene: TRBV7-8; clone size: many; CDR3 DNA: TGTGCCAGCAGCTTAGCGAGTCTAGCGGGAGGTAACAATGAGCAGTTCTTC; CDR3 protein: CASSLASLAGGNNEQFF
D gene: TRBD1; J gene: TRBJ1-2; CDR3 length: 12; V gene: TRBV29-1; clone size: -; CDR3 DNA: TGCAGCGTTAGGGGGCAACCCTATGGCTACACCTTC; CDR3 protein: CSVRGQPYGYTF
D gene: TRBD1; J gene: TRBJ1-2; CDR3 length: 14; V gene: TRBV6-5; clone size: few; CDR3 DNA: TGTGCCAGCAGTTCCCGACAGGGCACGGCTGGCTACACCTTC; CDR3 protein: CASSSRQGTAGYTF
D gene: TRBD1; J gene: TRBJ2-6; CDR3 length: 19; V gene: TRBV10-3; clone size: -; CDR3 DNA: TGTGCCATCAGTGAGCCATCCTACGGGACAGGGGTAGGGGCCAACGTCCTGACTTTC; CDR3 protein: CAISEPSYGTGVGANVLTF
D gene: TRBD2; J gene: TRBJ2-1; CDR3 length: 11; V gene: TRBV30; clone size: -; CDR3 DNA: TGTGCCTGGGGGGGACTAGCGGAGCAGTTCTTC; CDR3 protein: CAWGGLAEQFF
D gene: -; J gene: TRBJ1-5; CDR3 length: 17; V gene: TRBV19; clone size: -; CDR3 DNA: TGTGCCAGTAGTCTGAATTTCGGGGGGGGTAGCAATCAGCCCCAGCATTTT; CDR3 protein: CASSLNFGGGSNQPQHF
D gene: TRBD2; J gene: TRBJ2-2; CDR3 length: 18; V gene: TRBV12-5; clone size: -; CDR3 DNA: TGTGCTAGTGGTCGGCTCGTCACTAGCGGGGATAACACCGGGGAGCTGTTTTTT; CDR3 protein: CASGRLVTSGDNTGELFF
D gene: -; J gene: TRBJ2-1; CDR3 length: 14; V gene: TRBV4-1; clone size: many; CDR3 DNA: TGCGCCAGCAGCCAAACGCCCCCCGGGAATGAGCAGTTCTTC; CDR3 protein: CASSQTPPGNEQFF
D gene: -; J gene: TRBJ1-1; CDR3 length: 15; V gene: TRBV19; clone size: -; CDR3 DNA: TGTGCCAGTAGTATAGATGAGGGGAGGCACACTGAAGCTTTCTTT; CDR3 protein: CASSIDEGRHTEAFF
D gene: -; J gene: TRBJ1-1; CDR3 length: 15; V gene: TRBV18; clone size: -; CDR3 DNA: TGTGCCAGCTCACCACCGGGGACAAGGAGCACTGAAGCTTTCTTT; CDR3 protein: CASSPPGTRSTEAFF
D gene: TRBD2; J gene: TRBJ2-2; CDR3 length: 15; V gene: TRBV5-4; clone size: -; CDR3 DNA: TGTGCCAGCAGCTTGTTTAGCGGGAGCACCGGGGAGCTGTTTTTT; CDR3 protein: CASSLFSGSTGELFF
D gene: -; J gene: TRBJ2-5; CDR3 length: 13; V gene: TRBV2; clone size: -; CDR3 DNA: TGTGCCAGCAGGTCAGGGCCCCAAGAGACCCAGTACTTC; CDR3 protein: CASRSGPQETQYF
D gene: TRBD2; J gene: TRBJ2-1; CDR3 length: 16; V gene: TRBV13; clone size: -; CDR3 DNA: TGTGCCAGCAGCTTAGGTCCAGCGGGAGCGGTCAATGAGCAGTTCTTC; CDR3 protein: CASSLGPAGAVNEQFF
D gene: TRBD2; J gene: TRBJ2-7; CDR3 length: 13; V gene: TRBV27; clone size: -; CDR3 DNA: TGTGCCAGCAGCTTGGAGGCGGGGGGCGAGCAGTACTTC; CDR3 protein: CASSLEAGGEQYF
D gene: TRBD1; J gene: TRBJ1-1; CDR3 length: 14; V gene: TRBV7-9; clone size: -; CDR3 DNA: TGTGCCAGCAGATCGACAGGGGGGCACACTGAAGCTTTCTTT; CDR3 protein: CASRSTGGHTEAFF
D gene: -; J gene: TRBJ2-1; CDR3 length: 13; V gene: TRBV7-2; clone size: -; CDR3 DNA: TGTGCCAGCAGCCCCCGGACAGCCGCCAAGCAGTTCTTC; CDR3 protein: CASSPRTAAKQFF
D gene: TRBD1; J gene: TRBJ2-1; CDR3 length: 15; V gene: TRBV7-8; clone size: -; CDR3 DNA: TGTGCCAGCAGCTTGGGACAGGGGATCTACAATGAGCAGTTCTTC; CDR3 protein: CASSLGQGIYNEQFF
D gene: -; J gene: TRBJ2-3; CDR3 length: 16; V gene: TRBV15; clone size: -; CDR3 DNA: TGTGCCACCAGCAGAGATGCGGGAACCACCCCCAATACGCAGTATTTT; CDR3 protein: CATSRDAGTTPNTQYF
D gene: TRBD2; J gene: TRBJ2-2; CDR3 length: 15; V gene: TRBV27; clone size: -; CDR3 DNA: TGTGCCAGCAGTTTATTCCCGACTAGCATCGGGGAGCTGTTTTTT; CDR3 protein: CASSLFPTSIGELFF
D gene: TRBD2; J gene: TRBJ2-1; CDR3 length: 14; V gene: TRBV25-1; clone size: -; CDR3 DNA: TGTGCCAGCAGTGGGAGCGGGAGTTACAATGAGCAGTTCTTC; CDR3 protein: CASSGSGSYNEQFF
D gene: TRBD1; J gene: TRBJ2-5; CDR3 length: 15; V gene: TRBV12-5; clone size: -; CDR3 DNA: TGTGCTAGTGGTTTGTCGGGGCAGGGGGACGAGACCCAGTACTTC; CDR3 protein: CASGLSGQGDETQYF
D gene: TRBD2; J gene: TRBJ2-7; CDR3 length: 13; V gene: TRBV2; clone size: -; CDR3 DNA: TGTGCCAGCCGTAGCGGGATTCTAGAGGAGCAGTACTTC; CDR3 protein: CASRSGILEEQYF
D gene: -; J gene: TRBJ2-7; CDR3 length: 13; V gene: TRBV18; clone size: -; CDR3 DNA: TGTGCCAGCTCACCCCCAGGGGAATACGAGCAGTACTTC; CDR3 protein: CASSPPGEYEQYF
D gene: TRBD2; J gene: TRBJ2-2; CDR3 length: 17; V gene: TRBV5-4; clone size: -; CDR3 DNA: TGTGCCAGCAGCCCCGCTAGCGGGAGGCCCAACACCGGGGAGCTGTTTTTT; CDR3 protein: CASSPASGRPNTGELFF
D gene: TRBD2; J gene: TRBJ2-3; CDR3 length: 15; V gene: TRBV7-9; clone size: -; CDR3 DNA: TGTGCCAGCAGCTTAGGGACTAGCCGGTGGGGATACGCGTATTTT; CDR3 protein: CASSLGTSRWGYAYF
D gene: -; J gene: TRBJ1-3; CDR3 length: 16; V gene: TRBV5-1; clone size: -; CDR3 DNA: TGCGCCAGCAGCTTGGATGCAGGGGCTTTGGGAAACACCATATATTTT; CDR3 protein: CASSLDAGALGNTIYF
D gene: -; J gene: TRBJ1-5; CDR3 length: 13; V gene: TRBV2; clone size: -; CDR3 DNA: TGTGCCAGCAGGGAGGGACGGCCGATGCCCCAGCATTTT; CDR3 protein: CASREGRPMPQHF
D gene: TRBD1; J gene: TRBJ1-1; CDR3 length: 14; V gene: TRBV5-1; clone size: -; CDR3 DNA: TGCGCCAGCAGCTTACAGGGGGCTTTCACTGAAGCTTTCTTT; CDR3 protein: CASSLQGAFTEAFF
D gene: -; J gene: TRBJ1-1; CDR3 length: 19; V gene: TRBV11-2; clone size: -; CDR3 DNA: TGTGCCAGCAGCTTATTTGGGCGAAGGCGGGTTGCGAAGAACACTGAAGCTTTCTTT; CDR3 protein: CASSLFGRRRVAKNTEAFF
D gene: -; J gene: TRBJ2-1; CDR3 length: 16; V gene: TRBV27; clone size: -; CDR3 DNA: TGTGCCAGCAGTTTAGGCGTGGCGGCAGCGGGCAATGAGCAGTTCTTC; CDR3 protein: CASSLGVAAAGNEQFF
D gene: -; J gene: TRBJ1-2; CDR3 length: 13; V gene: TRBV7-2; clone size: -; CDR3 DNA: TGTGCCAGCAGCTTCTTCCTAGACTATGGCTACACCTTC; CDR3 protein: CASSFFLDYGYTF
D gene: TRBD2; J gene: TRBJ2-7; CDR3 length: 15; V gene: TRBV27; clone size: medium-sized; CDR3 DNA: TGTGCCAGCAGTTCCCTCAGCGGGAGTCCCTACGAGCAGTACTTC; CDR3 protein: CASSSLSGSPYEQYF
D gene: TRBD2; J gene: TRBJ2-2; CDR3 length: 16; V gene: TRBV13; clone size: -; CDR3 DNA: TGTGCCAGCAGCTTTTCCGGGACTAGTGGCACCGGGGAGCTGTTTTTT; CDR3 protein: CASSFSGTSGTGELFF
D gene: TRBD1; J gene: TRBJ1-2; CDR3 length: 16; V gene: TRBV6-1; clone size: -; CDR3 DNA: TGTGCCAGCAGTGAAGCGGAGGGGACAGGGGGCTATGGCTACACCTTC; CDR3 protein: CASSEAEGTGGYGYTF
D gene: -; J gene: TRBJ2-3; CDR3 length: 15; V gene: TRBV5-4; clone size: -; CDR3 DNA: TGTGCCAGCAGCTTGGTTGTCCGGTCCACAGATACGCAGTATTTT; CDR3 protein: CASSLVVRSTDTQYF
D gene: TRBD1; J gene: TRBJ2-1; CDR3 length: 12; V gene: TRBV28; clone size: -; CDR3 DNA: TGTGCCAGTGGGACAGGATACAATGAGCAGTTCTTC; CDR3 protein: CASGTGYNEQFF
D gene: TRBD2; J gene: TRBJ2-1; CDR3 length: 16; V gene: TRBV9; clone size: -; CDR3 DNA: TGTGCCAGCAGCTCCGGGACTAGCGGGAGTGGGGATGAGCAGTTCTTC; CDR3 protein: CASSSGTSGSGDEQFF
D gene: -; J gene: TRBJ2-1; CDR3 length: 14; V gene: TRBV11-2; clone size: -; CDR3 DNA: TGTGCCAGCAGCTCGGGACTTTACGACAATGAGCAGTTCTTC; CDR3 protein: CASSSGLYDNEQFF
D gene: TRBD1; J gene: TRBJ2-7; CDR3 length: 12; V gene: TRBV25-1; clone size: -; CDR3 DNA: TGTGCCAGCCAACAGGGGCCTGGCGAGCAGTACTTC; CDR3 protein: CASQQGPGEQYF
D gene: TRBD2; J gene: TRBJ2-7; CDR3 length: 14; V gene: TRBV9; clone size: -; CDR3 DNA: TGTGCCAGCAGCGTGGCTAGCGGTTCCTACGAGCAGTACTTC; CDR3 protein: CASSVASGSYEQYF
D gene: TRBD2; J gene: TRBJ2-5; CDR3 length: 16; V gene: TRBV5-4; clone size: -; CDR3 DNA: TGTGCCAGCAGCCCAATAGCGGGAGGGCCGGGTGAGACCCAGTACTTC; CDR3 protein: CASSPIAGGPGETQYF
D gene: -; J gene: TRBJ2-2; CDR3 length: 13; V gene: TRBV5-1; clone size: -; CDR3 DNA: TGCGCCAGCAGCTGGAAACGGGATGGGGAGCTGTTTTTT; CDR3 protein: CASSWKRDGELFF
D gene: -; J gene: TRBJ2-6; CDR3 length: 17; V gene: TRBV19; clone size: -; CDR3 DNA: TGTGCCAGTAGTCCCCGCCTGGACAGCACCGGGGCCAACGTCCTGACTTTC; CDR3 protein: CASSPRLDSTGANVLTF
D gene: -; J gene: TRBJ2-1; CDR3 length: 16; V gene: TRBV11-1; clone size: -; CDR3 DNA: TGTGCCAGCAGCTTAGCGGACTACAGCTCCTACAATGAGCAGTTCTTC; CDR3 protein: CASSLADYSSYNEQFF
D gene: -; J gene: TRBJ2-7; CDR3 length: 16; V gene: TRBV28; clone size: -; CDR3 DNA: TGTGCCAGCAGTTTATACGGGGACTCCACTTCCTACGAGCAGTACTTC; CDR3 protein: CASSLYGDSTSYEQYF
D gene: TRBD1; J gene: TRBJ2-7; CDR3 length: 15; V gene: TRBV19; clone size: -; CDR3 DNA: TGTGCCAGTAGTAGGGGTGCCGGACAGGGAGGCGAGCAGTACTTC; CDR3 protein: CASSRGAGQGGEQYF
D gene: TRBD2; J gene: TRBJ2-5; CDR3 length: 16; V gene: TRBV9; clone size: -; CDR3 DNA: TGTGCCAGCAGCAATTCTCTAGCGGGAGTCCGGGAGACCCAGTACTTC; CDR3 protein: CASSNSLAGVRETQYF
D gene: TRBD2; J gene: TRBJ2-3; CDR3 length: 15; V gene: TRBV7-3; clone size: -; CDR3 DNA: TGTGCCAGCAGCCGGCTAGCGGGAGATGGGGATACGCAGTATTTT; CDR3 protein: CASSRLAGDGDTQYF
D gene: -; J gene: TRBJ1-1; CDR3 length: 12; V gene: TRBV29-1; clone size: few; CDR3 DNA: TGCAGCCCCCACACAGGGAACACTGAAGCTTTCTTT; CDR3 protein: CSPHTGNTEAFF
D gene: -; J gene: TRBJ2-5; CDR3 length: 14; V gene: TRBV15; clone size: -; CDR3 DNA: TGTGCCACCAGCAGAGACAGGGCCCAAGAGACCCAGTACTTC; CDR3 protein: CATSRDRAQETQYF